This T cell receptor beta chain was identified in a study of blood T cell repertoires in COVID-19. Assay: immunoSEQ multiplex PCR; the TCRdb copy retains only in-frame clones and omits some. The table has around 300,000 clones, roughly 89% seen once. The germline V gene encodes CDR1 LNHDA and CDR2 SQIVND (reference sequence). The CDR3 contains 14 residues. V lost 6 bases and J lost 5; bases outside the gene matches: 7. Across over 20 US areas, participants ranged in age from 18 to 89 years. Sequencing was done on a sample of PBMCs or T cells enriched from blood (not recorded which). V gene TRBV19 combines with J gene TRBJ2-7, with 10 bases fitting TRBD1. The clonotype comes from a woman younger than 35 with acute COVID-19. In DNA form, the CDR3 reads TGTGCCAGTAGACCCGGGACAGGGGTCCACGAGCAGTACTTC. As protein: CASRPGTGVHEQYF.